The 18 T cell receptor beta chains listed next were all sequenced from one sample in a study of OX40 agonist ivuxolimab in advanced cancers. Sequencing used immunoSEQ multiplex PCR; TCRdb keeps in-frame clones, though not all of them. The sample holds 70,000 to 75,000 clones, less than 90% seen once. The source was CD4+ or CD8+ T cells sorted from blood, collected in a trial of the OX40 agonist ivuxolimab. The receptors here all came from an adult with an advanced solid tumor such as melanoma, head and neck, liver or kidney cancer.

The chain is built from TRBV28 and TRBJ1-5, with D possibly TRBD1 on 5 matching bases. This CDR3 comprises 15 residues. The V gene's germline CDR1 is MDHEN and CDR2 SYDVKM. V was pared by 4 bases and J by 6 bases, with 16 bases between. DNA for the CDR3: TGTGCCAGCAGTTGGAGGGGTCTCCGGAGTCAGCCCCAGCATTTT. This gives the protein CASSWRGLRSQPQHF.

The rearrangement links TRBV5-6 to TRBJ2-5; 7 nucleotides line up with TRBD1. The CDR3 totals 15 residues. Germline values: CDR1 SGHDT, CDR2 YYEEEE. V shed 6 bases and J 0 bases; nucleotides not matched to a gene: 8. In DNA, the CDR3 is TGTGCCAGCAACAAGAGACAGGGCAACCAAGAGACCCAGTACTTC. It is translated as CASNKRQGNQETQYF.

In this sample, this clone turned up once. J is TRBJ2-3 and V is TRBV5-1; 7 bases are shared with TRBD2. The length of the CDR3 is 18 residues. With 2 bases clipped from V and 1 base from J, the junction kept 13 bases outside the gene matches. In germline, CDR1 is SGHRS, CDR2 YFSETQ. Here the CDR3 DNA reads TGCGCCAGCAGCTTCCGAAGAATACCTAGCGGCCGCACAGATACGCAGTATTTT. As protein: CASSFRRIPSGRTDTQYF.

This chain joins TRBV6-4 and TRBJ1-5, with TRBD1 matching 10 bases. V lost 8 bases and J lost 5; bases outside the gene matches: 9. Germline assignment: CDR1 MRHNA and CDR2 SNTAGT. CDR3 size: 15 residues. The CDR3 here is CASYAGTGAYQPQHF. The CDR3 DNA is TGTGCCAGCTATGCCGGGACAGGGGCGTATCAGCCCCAGCATTTT.

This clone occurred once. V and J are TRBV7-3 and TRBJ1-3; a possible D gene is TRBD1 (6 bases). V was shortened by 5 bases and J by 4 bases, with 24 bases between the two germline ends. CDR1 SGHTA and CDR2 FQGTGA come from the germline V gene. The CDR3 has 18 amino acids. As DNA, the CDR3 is TGTGCCAGCAGCCTCCGACTTATCCCCGACAGGAAGGGAAACACCATATATTTT. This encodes CASSLRLIPDRKGNTIYF. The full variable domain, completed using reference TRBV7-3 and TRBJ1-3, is GAGVSQTPSNKVTEKGKYVELRCDPISGHTALYWYRQSLGQGPEFLIYFQGTGAADDSGLPNDRFFAVRPEGSVSTLKIQRTERGDSAVYLCASSLRLIPDRKGNTIYFGEGSWLTVV.

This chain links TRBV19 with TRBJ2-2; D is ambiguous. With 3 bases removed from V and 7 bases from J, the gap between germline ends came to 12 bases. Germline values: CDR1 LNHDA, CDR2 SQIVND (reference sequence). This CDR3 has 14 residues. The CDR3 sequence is CASSMPGPRGELFF. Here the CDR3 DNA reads TGTGCCAGTAGTATGCCCGGGCCTCGCGGGGAGCTGTTTTTT. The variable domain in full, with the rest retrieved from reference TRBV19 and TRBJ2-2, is DGGITQSPKYLFRKEGQNVTLSCEQNLNHDAMYWYRQDPGQGLRLIYYSQIVNDFQKGDIAEGYSVSREKKESFPLTVTSAQKNPTAFYLCASSMPGPRGELFFGEGSRLTVL.

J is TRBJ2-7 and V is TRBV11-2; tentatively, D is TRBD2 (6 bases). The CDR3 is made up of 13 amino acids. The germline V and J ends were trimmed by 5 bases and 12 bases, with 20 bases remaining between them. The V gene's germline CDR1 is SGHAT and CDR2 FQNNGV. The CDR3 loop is CASSTPPLLAPYF. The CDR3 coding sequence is TGTGCCAGCAGCACCCCCCCCCTACTAGCCCCGTACTTC.

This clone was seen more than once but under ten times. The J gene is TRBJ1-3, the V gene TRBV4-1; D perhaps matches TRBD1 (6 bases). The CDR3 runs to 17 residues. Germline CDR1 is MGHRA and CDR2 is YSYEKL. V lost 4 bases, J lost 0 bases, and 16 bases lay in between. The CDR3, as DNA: TGCGCCAGCAGCCGGCAGGGGCTAATTATCTCTGGAAACACCATATATTTT. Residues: CASSRQGLIISGNTIYF.

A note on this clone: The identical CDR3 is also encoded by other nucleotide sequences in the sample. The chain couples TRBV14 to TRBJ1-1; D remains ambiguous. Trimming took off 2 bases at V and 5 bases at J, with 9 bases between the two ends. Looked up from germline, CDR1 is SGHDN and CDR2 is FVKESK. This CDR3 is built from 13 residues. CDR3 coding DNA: TGTGCCAGCAGCCAATCGTCGCGGACTGAAGCTTTCTTT. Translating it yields CASSQSSRTEAFF.

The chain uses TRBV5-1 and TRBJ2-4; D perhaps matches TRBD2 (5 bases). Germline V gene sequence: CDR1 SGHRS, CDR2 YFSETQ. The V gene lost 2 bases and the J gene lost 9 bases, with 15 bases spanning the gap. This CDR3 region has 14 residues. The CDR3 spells CASSFLTGEGIQYF. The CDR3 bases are TGCGCCAGCAGCTTTTTGACCGGGGAAGGCATTCAGTACTTC.

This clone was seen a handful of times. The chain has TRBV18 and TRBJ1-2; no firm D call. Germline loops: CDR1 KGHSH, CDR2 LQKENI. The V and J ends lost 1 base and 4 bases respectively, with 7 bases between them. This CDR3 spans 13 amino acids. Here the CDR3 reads CASSPRDPYGYTF. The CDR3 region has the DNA TGTGCCAGCTCACCACGAGATCCCTATGGCTACACCTTC.

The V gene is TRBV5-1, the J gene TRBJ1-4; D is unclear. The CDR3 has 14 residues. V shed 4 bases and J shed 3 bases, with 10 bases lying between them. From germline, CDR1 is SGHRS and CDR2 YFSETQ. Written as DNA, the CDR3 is TGCGCCAGCAGCCAGGACCCTTCTAATGAAAAACTGTTTTTT. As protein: CASSQDPSNEKLFF.

The CDR3 protein is CASSPAGQGITDTQYF. The CDR3 bases are TGTGCCAGCTCACCAGCGGGACAGGGGATCACAGATACGCAGTATTTT. V usage is TRBV18 and J usage is TRBJ2-3, with 10 bases aligning to TRBD1. CDR1 is KGHSH and CDR2 is LQKENI in the germline V gene. Trimming removed 2 bases from V and 2 bases from J; junction bases left unmatched: 4. This CDR3 region has 16 residues.

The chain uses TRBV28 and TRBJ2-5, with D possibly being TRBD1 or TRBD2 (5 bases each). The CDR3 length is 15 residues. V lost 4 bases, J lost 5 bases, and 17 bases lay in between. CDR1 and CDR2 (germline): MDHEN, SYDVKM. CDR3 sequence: CASSSRGGLGETQYF. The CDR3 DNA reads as TGTGCCAGCAGTTCCCGGGGCGGGTTGGGGGAGACCCAGTACTTC.

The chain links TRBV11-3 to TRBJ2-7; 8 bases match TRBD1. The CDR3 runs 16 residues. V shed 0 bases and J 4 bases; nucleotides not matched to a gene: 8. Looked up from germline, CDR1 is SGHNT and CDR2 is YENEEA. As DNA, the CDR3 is TGTGCCAGCAGCTTAGATGGTGGACAGGGCGGGTACGAGCAGTACTTC. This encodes CASSLDGGQGGYEQYF. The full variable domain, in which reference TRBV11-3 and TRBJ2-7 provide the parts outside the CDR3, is EAGVVQSPRYKIIEKKQPVAFWCNPISGHNTLYWYLQNLGQGPELLIRYENEEAVDDSQLPKDRFSAERLKGVDSTLKIQPAELGDSAVYLCASSLDGGQGGYEQYFGPGTRLTVT.

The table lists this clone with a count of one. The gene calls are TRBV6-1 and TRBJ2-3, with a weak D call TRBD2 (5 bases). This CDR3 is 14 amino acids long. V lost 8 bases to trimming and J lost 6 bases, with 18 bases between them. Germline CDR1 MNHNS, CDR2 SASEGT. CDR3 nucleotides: TGTGCCAGCCTAGGTCTAGCCGCCCGGGATACGCAGTATTTT. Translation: CASLGLAARDTQYF.

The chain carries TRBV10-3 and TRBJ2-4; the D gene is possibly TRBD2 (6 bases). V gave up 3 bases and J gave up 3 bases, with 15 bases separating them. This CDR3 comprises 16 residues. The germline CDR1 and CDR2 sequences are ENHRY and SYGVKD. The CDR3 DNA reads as TGTGCCATCAGTGATGGATTGGGGGGAATCAAAAACATTCAGTACTTC. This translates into CAISDGLGGIKNIQYF.

The CDR3 sequence is CASNMGGGSGYTF. CDR3 bases: TGTGCCAGCAATATGGGGGGCGGGTCTGGCTACACCTTC. The V gene is TRBV5-6, the J gene TRBJ1-2, with D possibly being TRBD1 (6 bases). Germline CDR1 reads SGHDT; CDR2 reads YYEEEE. The germline V and J ends were trimmed by 6 bases and 7 bases, with 16 bases remaining between them. This CDR3 is built from 13 residues.